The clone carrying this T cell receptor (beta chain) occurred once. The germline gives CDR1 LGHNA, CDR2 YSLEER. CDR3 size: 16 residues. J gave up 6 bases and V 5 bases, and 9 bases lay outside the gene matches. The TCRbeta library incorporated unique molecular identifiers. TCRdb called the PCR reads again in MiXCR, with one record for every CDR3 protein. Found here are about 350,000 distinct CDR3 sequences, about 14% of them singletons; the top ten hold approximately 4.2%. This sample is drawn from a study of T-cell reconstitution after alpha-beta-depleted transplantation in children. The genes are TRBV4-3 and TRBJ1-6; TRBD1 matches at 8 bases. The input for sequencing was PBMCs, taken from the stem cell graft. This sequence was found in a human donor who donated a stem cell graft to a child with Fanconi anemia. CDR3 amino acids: CASSVLLGQGNSPLHF. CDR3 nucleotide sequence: TGCGCCAGCAGCGTGCTGCTCGGACAGGGTAATTCACCCCTCCACTTT.